These T cell receptor beta chains were read from a single sample in a study of molecular identifiers for immune sequencing clone quantification. TCRdb ran MiXCR on the PCR reads and lists one entry per CDR3 protein. The sample lists hundreds of thousands of distinct CDR3 sequences, over 25% occurring once. Sequenced sample: naive CD8+ T cells from blood, with Jurkat cell RNA spiked in. The source is a human donor in good health. Some libraries in this study had Jurkat cell RNA spiked in. Each CDR3 is given with its conserved first and last residue. D genes are given only for firm matches. Size is omitted from some rows. Given values are once, few, many or a class for expanded clones.

D	V	size	J	CDR3	DNA
.	TRBV6-1	many	TRBJ2-4	CASSEERGHPKNIQYF	TGTGCCAGCAGTGAAGAGAGAGGTCATCCCAAAAACATTCAGTACTTC
.	TRBV28	many	TRBJ2-5	CASTSIETQYF	TGTGCCAGCACCTCTATCGAGACCCAGTACTTC
.	TRBV4-3	few	TRBJ2-7	CASSQDWQGGSYEQYF	TGCGCCAGCAGCCAAGATTGGCAGGGGGGGTCCTACGAGCAGTACTTC
.	TRBV19	few	TRBJ2-2	CASRQIIGATGELFF	TGTGCCAGTCGACAGATCATCGGAGCCACCGGGGAGCTGTTTTTT
TRBD2	TRBV7-7	many	TRBJ2-5	CASSLFLADQETQYF	TGTGCTAGCAGCTTATTCCTAGCGGACCAAGAGACCCAGTACTTC
TRBD2	TRBV2	.	TRBJ2-1	CASSLGTSGRSGEQFF	TGTGCCAGCAGCCTTGGGACTAGCGGGAGGAGCGGTGAGCAGTTCTTC
TRBD2	TRBV12-3/TRBV12-4	.	TRBJ2-6	CASSLVVGGGLYSGANVLTF	TGTGCCAGCAGTTTAGTAGTAGGCGGGGGGCTATACTCTGGGGCCAACGTCCTGACTTTC
.	TRBV28	many	TRBJ2-2	CASSSRRNTGELFF	TGTGCCAGCAGTTCAAGACGGAACACCGGGGAGCTGTTTTTT
.	TRBV15	once	TRBJ2-7	CATSRELAGSSYEQYF	TGTGCCACCAGCAGAGAGTTGGCAGGCTCTTCCTACGAGCAGTACTTC
.	TRBV2	.	TRBJ2-5	CASKDIQETQNF	TGTGCCAGCAAGGACATACAAGAGACCCAGAACTTC
.	TRBV24-1	.	TRBJ2-2	CATSDSGSTGELFF	TGTGCCACCAGTGATTCTGGTAGTACCGGGGAGCTGTTTTTT
.	TRBV19	.	TRBJ1-1	CASNQGPNTEAFF	TGTGCCAGTAATCAGGGCCCGAACACTGAAGCTTTCTTT
TRBD1	TRBV12-3/TRBV12-4	few	TRBJ1-2	CASSLTGQGRNGYTF	TGTGCCAGCAGTTTGACGGGACAGGGGAGGAATGGCTACACCTTC
TRBD2	TRBV4-3	.	TRBJ2-2	CASSQDGAGVGGELFF	TGCGCCAGCAGCCAAGATGGAGCGGGAGTGGGCGGGGAGCTGTTTTTT
.	TRBV29-1	.	TRBJ2-7	CSVGRDNTYEQYF	TGCAGCGTTGGTCGGGACAACACCTACGAGCAGTACTTC
TRBD2	TRBV6-2/TRBV6-3	.	TRBJ2-3	CASSSLAGGRDTQYF	TGTGCCAGCAGTTCCTTAGCGGGGGGGCGAGATACGCAGTATTTT